This entry describes one T cell receptor beta chain. The data derive from a study of blood T cell repertoires in COVID-19. Only in-frame clones appear in the TCRdb table, and some are missing; sequencing was by immunoSEQ multiplex PCR. The table lists around 150,000 clones, around 80% of them singletons, with 8% to 13% in the top ten. CDR1 LGHNA and CDR2 YNFKEQ come from the germline V gene. This CDR3 has 15 residues. The V and J ends lost 5 bases and 2 bases, in that order; junction bases with no gene match: 6. The clonotype was recovered from a man in his 60s with active or convalescent COVID-19. The chain links TRBV4-2 to TRBJ2-7, with 10 bases matching TRBD1. The specimen was peripheral blood. The CDR3 reads CASSSRDRGAYEQYF. In DNA, the CDR3 is TGTGCCAGCAGCTCCCGGGACAGGGGTGCCTACGAGCAGTACTTC.